Presented here are 17 T cell receptor beta chains from one specimen sequenced in a study of blood T cell repertoires in COVID-19. Only in-frame clones appear in the TCRdb table, and some are missing; sequencing was by immunoSEQ multiplex PCR. In the table there are some 280,000 clones, 75% to 90% of which are singletons. Sequencing input: peripheral blood. The receptors shown here come from a woman aged 55-70 years with acute or convalescent COVID-19.

J is TRBJ1-5 and V is TRBV2, with 8 bases lining up with TRBD1. Losses at the gene ends were 9 bases for V and 7 bases for J; bases not matched to a gene: 5. CDR3 length: 12 residues. In germline, CDR1 is SNHLY, CDR2 FYNNEI. For the CDR3, the DNA is TGTGCCAGTCGGACAGGGACGCAGCCCCAGCATTTT. Its translation is CASRTGTQPQHF.

The chain joins TRBV6-2 or TRBV6-3 to TRBJ1-1; no firm D call. Trimming cost V 4 bases and J 1 base, with 10 bases left between them. Germline CDR1 reads MNHEY; CDR2 reads SVGEGT. This CDR3 contains 14 residues. CDR3 in amino acids: CASSSTVGNTEAFF. The CDR3 DNA sequence: TGTGCCAGCAGTTCCACGGTTGGGAACACTGAAGCTTTCTTT.

V and J are TRBV7-2 and TRBJ2-2, with TRBD2 matching over 10 bases. This CDR3 is built from 18 residues. Per the germline V gene, CDR1 is SGHTA and CDR2 is FQGNSA. J lost 3 bases, V lost 2 bases, and 9 bases had no gene match. CDR3 sequence reads: CASSLPVLAGVHTGELFF. CDR3 coding DNA: TGTGCCAGCAGCTTACCGGTTCTAGCGGGGGTGCACACCGGGGAGCTGTTTTTT.

The chain links TRBV3-1 (or the pseudogene TRBV3-2) to TRBJ2-1; 8 bases agree with TRBD2. The CDR3 runs 16 residues. CDR1 is LGHDT and CDR2 is YNNKEL in the germline V gene (reference sequence). V shed 0 bases, J shed 4 bases, and the junction held 5 bases outside the gene matches. This CDR3 reads CASSQEWTSRYNEQFF. CDR3 coding DNA: TGTGCCAGCAGCCAAGAGTGGACTAGCCGGTACAATGAGCAGTTCTTC.

CDR3 nucleotide sequence: TGTGCCAGCAGCTCGACAGTGTTGAACACTGAAGCTTTCTTT. This codes for CASSSTVLNTEAFF. The gene calls are TRBV7-9 and TRBJ1-1; a possible D gene is TRBD1 (5 bases). The CDR3 runs 14 residues. With 4 bases removed from V and 0 bases from J, the gap between germline ends came to 9 bases. Germline V gene sequence: CDR1 SEHNR, CDR2 FQNEAQ (reference sequence).

J is TRBJ2-5 and V is TRBV7-9; D possibly corresponds to TRBD1 (5 bases). The CDR3 sequence is 18 residues long. Germline V CDR1 and CDR2: SEHNR, FQNEAQ (reference sequence). V was pared by 2 bases and J by 2 bases, with 21 bases between. CDR3 loop: CASSLPIGSRDSQETQYF. CDR3 DNA: TGTGCCAGCAGCTTACCTATCGGCTCCCGTGACAGTCAAGAGACCCAGTACTTC.

The gene calls are TRBV29-1 and TRBJ1-2; TRBD1 matches at 7 bases. Unmatched junction bases numbered 7, after V lost 7 bases and J lost 8 bases. The CDR3 covers 11 residues. CDR1 and CDR2 (germline): SQVTM, ANQGSEA. The CDR3 coding sequence is TGCAGCGCTCTCGAGGGACAGGGCTACACCTTC. This translates into CSALEGQGYTF.

The V and J genes are TRBV19 and TRBJ1-4, with 7 bases aligning to TRBD1. CDR1 LNHDA and CDR2 SQIVND come from the germline V gene (reference sequence). The length of the CDR3 is 14 residues. Trimming cost V 5 bases and J 5 bases; bases outside gene matches: 5. For the CDR3, the DNA is TGTGCCAGTAGTTCCGACAGGGCGAATGAAAAACTGTTTTTT. This gives the protein CASSSDRANEKLFF.

The chain is built from TRBV6-5 and TRBJ2-2; 7 nucleotides align to TRBD2. Trimming took 2 bases from V and 7 from J; bases not matched to a gene: 10. This CDR3 spans 16 amino acids. Per germline, CDR1 MNHEY and CDR2 SVGAGI. DNA for the CDR3: TGTGCCAGCAGTTACAACGGGAGGTCCGGTAGCGGGGAGCTGTTTTTT. Residues: CASSYNGRSGSGELFF.

This chain links TRBV28 with TRBJ2-1; TRBD2 is a possible D gene (6 bases). Between the trimmed V and J ends, which lost 4 bases and 4 bases, there was a span of 20 bases. The CDR3 totals 17 residues. Germline V gene lookup returns CDR1 MDHEN and CDR2 SYDVKM. CDR3 nucleotides: TGTGCCAGCAGTTACGGCTCTGGGACTCTCACTTACAATGAGCAGTTCTTC. This codes for CASSYGSGTLTYNEQFF.

The J gene is TRBJ1-1, the V gene TRBV3-1 (or the pseudogene TRBV3-2); possibly TRBD1 for D (6 bases). V was clipped by 2 bases and J by 2 bases, with 9 bases between them. CDR3 length equals 14 residues. Germline V gives CDR1 LGHDT, CDR2 YNNKEL (reference sequence). The CDR3 region has the DNA TGTGCCAGCAGCCAAACAGGGTTTAACACTGAAGCTTTCTTT. Translating gives CASSQTGFNTEAFF.

The V gene is TRBV7-8, the J gene TRBJ1-2, with a tentative D call TRBD1 (5 bases). Germline V gene sequence: CDR1 SGHVS, CDR2 FQNEAQ. The V end was cut by 1 base, the J end by 5 bases, with 17 bases between. The CDR3 runs 16 residues. In DNA, the CDR3 is TGTGCCAGCAGCTTAGTACGAACCCCCGGGGGGTATGGCTACACCTTC. This gives the protein CASSLVRTPGGYGYTF.

This clone has only one observation. The rearrangement uses TRBV24-1 and TRBJ2-6; a possible D gene is TRBD2 (5 bases). The CDR3 extends over 14 amino acids. Germline V gene sequence: CDR1 KGHDR, CDR2 SFDVKD. V shed 6 bases and J shed 0 bases, with 5 bases lying between them. CDR3 sequence: CATSRDSGANVLTF. The CDR3 bases are TGTGCCACCAGTCGGGACTCTGGGGCCAACGTCCTGACTTTC.

This chain connects TRBV25-1 to TRBJ1-4; TRBD1 aligns across 7 bases. Germline values: CDR1 MGHDK, CDR2 SYGVNS. The CDR3 loop spans 13 amino acids. The junction had 2 bases not matched to a gene; V was cut back by 7 bases and J by 3 bases. In DNA form, the CDR3 reads TGTGCCAGCAACAGGGGTTCTAATGAAAAACTGTTTTTT. This sequence encodes CASNRGSNEKLFF.

The V and J genes are TRBV5-8 and TRBJ2-5, with TRBD1 matching over 9 bases. CDR1 SGHTS and CDR2 YDEGEE come from the germline V gene. Germline trimming cut 5 bases from V and 2 bases from J; bases unmatched to any gene: 4. The CDR3 contains 14 residues. This chain's CDR3 is CASSSGQGQETQYF. The CDR3, as DNA: TGTGCCAGCAGTTCGGGACAGGGTCAAGAGACCCAGTACTTC.

The chain recombines TRBV7-7 with TRBJ2-7, with D tentatively TRBD1 (6 bases). This CDR3 is built from 13 residues. The V end lost 4 bases, the J end lost 5 bases, and 12 bases lay between the germline ends. Germline CDR1 reads SSHAT; CDR2 reads FNYEAQ (reference sequence). The CDR3 region is CASSSGTSNEQYF. CDR3 in DNA: TGTGCCAGCAGCTCCGGGACATCCAACGAGCAGTACTTC. The full variable domain, completed using reference TRBV7-7 and TRBJ2-7, is GAGVSQSPRYKVTKRGQDVTLRCDPISSHATLYWYQQALGQGPEFLTYFNYEAQPDKSGLPSDRFSAERPEGSISTLTIQRTEQRDSAMYRCASSSGTSNEQYFGPGTRLTVT.

This clone was picked up one time. The genes are TRBV19 and TRBJ1-1; the D is unclear. The CDR3 length is 15 residues. Trimming removed 4 bases at V and 3 bases at J, with 15 bases between. Germline lookup yields CDR1 LNHDA and CDR2 SQIVND (reference sequence). In DNA form, the CDR3 reads TGTGCCAGTAGTAAAGATCAGCGGAGTTACACTGAAGCTTTCTTT. It is translated as CASSKDQRSYTEAFF.